The 20 T cell receptor beta chains listed next were all sequenced from one sample in a study of T cell repertoires in cytomegalovirus infection. Each CDR3 protein is one row after TCRdb ran MiXCR on the reads. The sample has about 250,000 distinct CDR3 sequences, approximately 7% seen once. Sample: PBMCs. The source is a human donor in good health (CMV status not recorded). Some clones in this sample may be carry-over from other donors' samples.

At least ten counts were recorded for this clonotype. The chain carries TRBV7-8 and TRBJ1-3; 9 bases match TRBD1. V was clipped by 4 bases and J by 4 bases; unmatched bases: 5. There are 15 residues in the CDR3. The germline CDR1 and CDR2 sequences are SGHVS and FQNEAQ. The CDR3 nucleotides read TGTGCCAGCAGCTCTCGGGACAGGGCCGGAAACACCATATATTTT. It codes for CASSSRDRAGNTIYF.

This clonotype was picked up many times. V is TRBV7-2 and J is TRBJ1-1; no clear D. V shed 4 bases and J shed 1 base, with 10 bases lying between them. This CDR3 is 14 amino acids long. Germline-derived CDR1 and CDR2 are SGHTA and FQGNSA. The CDR3 here is CASSYLPTNTEAFF. The DNA for the CDR3 is TGTGCCAGCAGCTATCTGCCAACGAACACTGAAGCTTTCTTT.

This clonotype was detected many times. The CDR3 sequence is CASSSTGIYEQYF. CDR3 DNA: TGTGCCAGCAGTTCAACAGGGATCTACGAGCAGTACTTC. The chain recombines TRBV28 with TRBJ2-7; tentative D call: TRBD1 (6 bases). The CDR3 sequence is 13 residues long. V lost 4 bases to trimming and J lost 3 bases, with 10 bases between them. Germline V gene sequence: CDR1 MDHEN, CDR2 SYDVKM. The variable domain in full, completed from reference TRBV28 and TRBJ2-7, reads DVKVTQSSRYLVKRTGEKVFLECVQDMDHENMFWYRQDPGLGLRLIYFSYDVKMKEKGDIPEGYSVSREKKERFSLILESASTNQTSMYLCASSSTGIYEQYFGPGTRLTVT.

This clonotype was seen at least ten times. The J gene is TRBJ2-7, the V gene TRBV7-2; TRBD1 matches 7 bases. Germline V CDR1 and CDR2: SGHTA, FQGNSA. The CDR3 covers 13 residues. J gave up 6 bases and V 6 bases, and 8 bases lay outside the gene matches. Here the CDR3 DNA reads TGTGCCAGCAGTCCCGGGTCAGGGGGCGAGCAGTACTTC. This sequence encodes CASSPGSGGEQYF.

This clonotype was seen at least ten times. The CDR3 DNA is TGTGCCAGCAGTTTAAACAGCGTAGGTACCCATGAGCAGTTCTTC. It translates to CASSLNSVGTHEQFF. The chain couples TRBV27 to TRBJ2-1; D is uncertain. The CDR3 runs to 15 residues. In germline, CDR1 is MNHEY, CDR2 SMNVEV (reference sequence). Trimming left V 2 bases short and J 8 bases short, with 16 bases between.

Remarks on this clonotype: This may be a read error, as it is one base from a much larger clone. This chain connects TRBV20-1 to TRBJ2-3, with D possibly being TRBD2 (6 bases). This CDR3 has 13 amino acids. CDR1 and CDR2 from the germline V gene are DFQATT and SNEGSKA (reference sequence). V was cut by 3 bases and J by 4 bases, with 11 bases left in between. The CDR3, as DNA: TGCAGTGCTAGTCCGAGACTAGCAGATACGCAGTATTTT. Encoded protein: CSASPRLADTQYF.

This clonotype was counted many times. The chain employs TRBV25-1 and TRBJ1-5; no firm D call. This CDR3 comprises 11 residues. Germline CDR1 and CDR2: MGHDK and SYGVNS. Trimming removed 1 base from V and 13 bases from J, with 8 bases in between. The CDR3 protein is CASSEFPEQHF. DNA of the CDR3: TGTGCCAGCAGTGAATTCCCAGAGCAGCATTTT.

The V and J genes are TRBV29-1 and TRBJ2-5; D possibly corresponds to TRBD2 (5 bases). Germline loops: CDR1 SQVTM, CDR2 ANQGSEA. Trimming stripped 7 bases from V and 1 base from J, with 10 bases between. There are 12 residues in the CDR3. The CDR3 here is CSEMGAQETQYF. The CDR3 DNA reads as TGCAGCGAGATGGGAGCCCAAGAGACCCAGTACTTC.

The V call is TRBV30, the J call TRBJ2-1, with TRBD2 matching over 8 bases. CDR1 is GTSNPN, CDR2 SVGIG, per germline (reference sequence). The CDR3 runs 14 residues. V lost 3 bases, J lost 4 bases, and 5 bases stayed unmatched. The CDR3 DNA reads as TGTGCCTGGAGGCAGCGGGGGCCGTACAATGAGCAGTTCTTC. It specifies CAWRQRGPYNEQFF.

The V and J genes are TRBV24-1 and TRBJ2-1; D unclear. Germline V gene sequence: CDR1 KGHDR, CDR2 SFDVKD. V dropped 5 bases and J dropped 7 bases, with 5 bases sitting between them. CDR3 length equals 11 residues. CDR3 residues: CATSGRNEQFF. The CDR3 DNA is TGTGCCACCAGTGGCCGGAATGAGCAGTTCTTC.

This clonotype has at least ten counts. This chain joins TRBV28 and TRBJ1-1, with a weak D call TRBD1 (6 bases). Trimming stripped 5 bases from V and 2 bases from J, with 15 bases between. Germline V CDR1 and CDR2: MDHEN, SYDVKM. The CDR3 contains 15 residues. DNA for the CDR3: TGTGCCAGCAGTACCCCAGTCGGGGGCAACACTGAAGCTTTCTTT. Protein sequence: CASSTPVGGNTEAFF.

This clonotype was detected ten times or more. This sequence joins TRBV24-1 and TRBJ1-6; D possibly corresponds to TRBD1 (6 bases). This CDR3 comprises 15 residues. In germline, CDR1 is KGHDR, CDR2 SFDVKD. The V end was cut by 4 bases, the J end by 7 bases, with 13 bases between. The CDR3 DNA is TGTGCCACCAGTGACCTGCGAGGGGGGAATTCACCCCTCCACTTT. Its protein product is CATSDLRGGNSPLHF.

This clonotype has a count of ten or more. The rearrangement uses TRBV6-2 or TRBV6-3 and TRBJ2-2; D unresolved. Trimming left V 6 bases short and J 8 bases short, with 22 bases between. Germline loops: CDR1 MNHEY, CDR2 SVGEGT. The CDR3 loop spans 16 amino acids. The CDR3 sequence: CASRRRPSAYGGELFF. Here the CDR3 DNA reads TGTGCCAGCAGACGCCGTCCGTCGGCTTATGGAGGGGAGCTGTTTTTT.

This clonotype was observed many times. The chain has TRBV7-2 and TRBJ1-3, with D hard to call. The germline gives CDR1 SGHTA, CDR2 FQGNSA. V lost 5 bases and J 0 bases, leaving 11 bases between the germline ends. The CDR3 sequence is 15 residues long. The CDR3 nucleotides are TGTGCCAGCAGCCCCGGGCAGTTCTCTGGAAACACCATATATTTT. Translating gives CASSPGQFSGNTIYF.

This clonotype has just a few counts. The chain employs TRBV3-1 and TRBJ1-6, with TRBD1 matching over 10 bases. There are 16 residues in the CDR3. CDR1 and CDR2 from the germline V gene are LGHDT and YNNKEL (reference sequence). Unmatched junction bases numbered 1, after V lost 1 base and J lost 4 bases. DNA for the CDR3: TGTGCCAGCAGCCAAGGGGACAGGGGTTATAATTCACCCCTCCACTTT. Translating it yields CASSQGDRGYNSPLHF. The full variable domain, its missing parts supplied by reference TRBV3-1 and TRBJ1-6, is DTAVSQTPKYLVTQMGNDKSIKCEQNLGHDTMYWYKQDSKKFLKIMFSYNNKELIINETVPNRFSPKSPDKAHLNLHINSLELGDSAVYFCASSQGDRGYNSPLHFGNGTRLTVT.

This clonotype was recorded at least ten times. J is TRBJ1-1 and V is TRBV7-2, with D unclear. The V gene's germline CDR1 is SGHTA and CDR2 FQGNSA. There are 15 residues in the CDR3. The V gene lost 5 bases and the J gene lost 0 bases, with 13 bases spanning the gap. The CDR3 here is CASSPGGRMNTEAFF. The CDR3 DNA reads as TGTGCCAGCAGCCCTGGAGGACGTATGAACACTGAAGCTTTCTTT.

This clonotype has a count of ten or more. This chain connects TRBV20-1 to TRBJ2-3; TRBD2 agrees at 10 bases. V shed 5 bases and J 6 bases; nucleotides not matched to a gene: 8. Germline V gives CDR1 DFQATT, CDR2 SNEGSKA (reference sequence). The CDR3 has 14 residues. CDR3 in DNA: TGCAGTGCTTCGACTAGCGGGCAGGGTGATACGCAGTATTTT. Its translation is CSASTSGQGDTQYF.

This clonotype was counted ten times or more. This chain joins TRBV5-6 and TRBJ2-5, with a tentative D call TRBD2 (5 bases). CDR3 length: 14 amino acids. V was clipped by 4 bases and J by 5 bases, with 15 bases between them. Germline loops: CDR1 SGHDT, CDR2 YYEEEE. The CDR3 nucleotides are TGTGCCAGCAGCGGCGAACTAGGGCAGGAGACCCAGTACTTC. It translates to CASSGELGQETQYF.

This clonotype was seen ten or more times. The chain couples TRBV7-2 to TRBJ2-5, with 7 positions matching TRBD2. Losses at the gene ends were 0 bases for V and 5 bases for J; bases not matched to a gene: 6. Germline V CDR1 and CDR2: SGHTA, FQGNSA. This CDR3 has 15 amino acids. CDR3 coding DNA: TGTGCCAGCAGCTTAGCGCAGAGCGGGGCGGAGACCCAGTACTTC. Translating gives CASSLAQSGAETQYF.

Many counts were recorded for this clonotype. The chain employs TRBV7-2 and TRBJ1-1; TRBD1 is a possible D gene (5 bases). Germline CDR1 and CDR2: SGHTA and FQGNSA. This CDR3 comprises 15 residues. The V gene lost 2 bases and the J gene lost 6 bases, with 16 bases spanning the gap. The CDR3 nucleotides read TGTGCCAGCAGCTTAAGCCCAGGGAGGATGCCTGAAGCTTTCTTT. Encoded protein: CASSLSPGRMPEAFF.